The present T cell receptor (beta chain) was sequenced within a study of blood T cells in healthy people across ages. This clonotype occurred once. The CDR3 has 14 amino acids. CDR1 and CDR2 (germline): MNHEY, SVGAGI. Losses at the gene ends were 7 bases for V and 2 bases for J; bases not matched to a gene: 5. Together with a sample-barcoded 5' primer, a J-beta primer mix was included in a second PCR lasting about 6 to 12 cycles. TCRdb re-analysed the 5' RACE reads in MiXCR, keeping a single row per CDR3 protein. The profile shows around 1,600,000 distinct CDR3 sequences, about 45% of them singletons.

This receptor was taken from a woman aged 18 to 35 in good health. The chain recombines TRBV6-5 with TRBJ1-1, with TRBD1 matching over 9 bases. The sequencing input was blood. CDR3 sequence (DNA): TGTGCCAGCATTCAGACAGGGGGTAACACTGAAGCTTTCTTT. Translating gives CASIQTGGNTEAFF.